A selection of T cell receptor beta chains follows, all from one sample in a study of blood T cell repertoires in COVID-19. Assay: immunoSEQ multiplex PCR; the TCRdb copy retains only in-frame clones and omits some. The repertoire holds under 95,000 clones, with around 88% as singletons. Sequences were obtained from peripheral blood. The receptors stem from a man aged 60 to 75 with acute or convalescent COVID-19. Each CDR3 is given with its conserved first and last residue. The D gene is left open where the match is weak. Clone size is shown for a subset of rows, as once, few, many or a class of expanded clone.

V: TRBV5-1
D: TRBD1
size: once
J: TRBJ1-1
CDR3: CASSPWTGDTEAFF
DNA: TGCGCCAGCAGCCCTTGGACAGGCGACACTGAAGCTTTCTTT

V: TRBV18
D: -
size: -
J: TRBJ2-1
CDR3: CASSPGILSGEGFQDEQFF
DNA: TGTGCCAGCTCACCAGGAATACTATCGGGAGAAGGGTTCCAGGATGAGCAGTTCTTC

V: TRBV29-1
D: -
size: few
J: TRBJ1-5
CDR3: CSVELGSGGNQPQHF
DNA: TGCAGCGTTGAGCTAGGCAGCGGAGGCAATCAGCCCCAGCATTTT

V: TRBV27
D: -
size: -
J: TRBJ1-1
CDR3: CASSPRTVSYSEAFF
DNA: TGTGCCAGCAGTCCCCGGACAGTCTCTTACTCTGAAGCTTTCTTT

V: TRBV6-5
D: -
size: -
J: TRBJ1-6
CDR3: CASSYAGSPLHF
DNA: TGTGCCAGCAGTTACGCGGGTTCACCCCTCCACTTT

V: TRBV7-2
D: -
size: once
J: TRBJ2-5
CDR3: CASSWEPLGTQYF
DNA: TGTGCCAGCAGCTGGGAGCCCCTCGGGACCCAGTACTTC

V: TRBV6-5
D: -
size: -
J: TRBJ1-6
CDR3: CASSLDSSYNSPLHF
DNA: TGTGCCAGCAGTTTGGACAGCTCCTATAATTCACCCCTCCACTTT

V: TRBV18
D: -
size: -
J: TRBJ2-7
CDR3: CASSPVRDFSYEQYF
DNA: TGTGCCAGCTCACCGGTCAGGGACTTCTCCTACGAGCAGTACTTC

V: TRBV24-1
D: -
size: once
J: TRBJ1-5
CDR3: CATSDLDSNQPQHF
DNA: TGTGCCACCAGTGACCTCGACAGTAATCAGCCCCAGCATTTT

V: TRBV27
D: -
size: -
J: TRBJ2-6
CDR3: CASMYGKASGANVLTF
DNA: TGTGCCAGCATGTACGGGAAGGCGTCTGGGGCCAACGTCCTGACTTTC